The rows below give T cell receptor beta chains drawn from one sample of a study of cytomegalovirus exposure and HLA in healthy donors. Sequenced by immunoSEQ multiplex PCR; TCRdb stores in-frame clones only, minus some. The profile shows about 67,000 clones, approximately 67% of them singletons. Specimen: PBMCs. Source of these receptors: a woman aged 25 to 39 in good health and CMV-seronegative. CDR3s include the opening cysteine and the closing phenylalanine or tryptophan. The order of the fields is D gene, clone size, V gene, J gene, CDR3 DNA, CDR3 protein. A D gene is named only where the DNA matches it firmly. The size field is filled for only some rows; it gives once, few, many or a size class.

d_gene: -
abundance: -
v_gene: TRBV10-3
j_gene: TRBJ1-3
CDR3nt: TGTGCCATCAGTGACGGGATCCACTCTGGAAACACCATATATTTT
CDR3aa: CAISDGIHSGNTIYF

d_gene: -
abundance: -
v_gene: TRBV6-1
j_gene: TRBJ1-2
CDR3nt: TGTGCCAGCAGTTTTGAGGCCCATGGCTACACCTTC
CDR3aa: CASSFEAHGYTF

d_gene: TRBD1
abundance: -
v_gene: TRBV6-5
j_gene: TRBJ1-2
CDR3nt: TGTGCCATCAGTGGGGACAGGGGCTATGGCTACACCTTC
CDR3aa: CAISGDRGYGYTF

d_gene: -
abundance: few
v_gene: TRBV11-2
j_gene: TRBJ2-1
CDR3nt: TGTGCCAGCAGCCCCGCCCTAGGAGGGGCGAATGAGCAGTTCTTC
CDR3aa: CASSPALGGANEQFF

d_gene: TRBD2
abundance: once
v_gene: TRBV5-1
j_gene: TRBJ2-7
CDR3nt: TGCGCCAGCAGCCCCCAAGGGACTAGCGCAGACTACGAGCAGTACTTC
CDR3aa: CASSPQGTSADYEQYF

d_gene: -
abundance: once
v_gene: TRBV19
j_gene: TRBJ1-2
CDR3nt: TGTGCCAGTAGTGGGACACCCTATGGCTACACCTTC
CDR3aa: CASSGTPYGYTF

d_gene: TRBD2
abundance: once
v_gene: TRBV28
j_gene: TRBJ2-2
CDR3nt: TGTGCCAGCAGTTTGCGGGGGGCCCTTACCGGGGAGCTGTTTTTT
CDR3aa: CASSLRGALTGELFF

d_gene: -
abundance: -
v_gene: TRBV7-3
j_gene: TRBJ2-2
CDR3nt: TGTGCCAGCAGCTCCGGTTTTGGCGGGGAGCTGTTTTTT
CDR3aa: CASSSGFGGELFF

d_gene: -
abundance: -
v_gene: TRBV19
j_gene: TRBJ2-2
CDR3nt: TGTGCCAGTAGTCAACAGGTCACCGGGGAGCTGTTTTTT
CDR3aa: CASSQQVTGELFF

d_gene: TRBD1
abundance: few
v_gene: TRBV7-9
j_gene: TRBJ2-3
CDR3nt: TGTGCCAGCAGCTTGGGGGACAGGGAGGATACGCAGTATTTT
CDR3aa: CASSLGDREDTQYF

d_gene: -
abundance: -
v_gene: TRBV5-8
j_gene: TRBJ1-2
CDR3nt: TGTGCCAGCAGCTTGGGTGCGGCCCCTAACTATGGCTACACCTTC
CDR3aa: CASSLGAAPNYGYTF

d_gene: -
abundance: -
v_gene: TRBV5-4
j_gene: TRBJ1-6
CDR3nt: TGTGCCAGCAGCTTACCGACACCTCCCGCGTATAATTCACCCCTCCACTTT
CDR3aa: CASSLPTPPAYNSPLHF

d_gene: -
abundance: -
v_gene: TRBV14
j_gene: TRBJ2-3
CDR3nt: TGTGCCAGCAGCCTTAGCAGGGCAGATACGCAGTATTTT
CDR3aa: CASSLSRADTQYF

d_gene: TRBD1
abundance: -
v_gene: TRBV5-6
j_gene: TRBJ1-5
CDR3nt: TGTGCCAGCAGTACCGGGACAGGGGACCCTGACCAGCCCCAGCATTTT
CDR3aa: CASSTGTGDPDQPQHF

d_gene: -
abundance: -
v_gene: TRBV5-1
j_gene: TRBJ2-1
CDR3nt: TGCGCCAGCAGCTCTCGGGATGAGCAGTTCTTC
CDR3aa: CASSSRDEQFF

d_gene: TRBD2
abundance: -
v_gene: TRBV7-2
j_gene: TRBJ2-5
CDR3nt: TGTGCCAGCAGCTTGCACGGACGGGAGGGGGAGACCCAGTACTTC
CDR3aa: CASSLHGREGETQYF

d_gene: TRBD1
abundance: medium-sized
v_gene: TRBV7-2
j_gene: TRBJ2-1
CDR3nt: TGTGCCAGCAGCTTTGAAGAGGGGACAGGGCGCAATGAGCAGTTCTTC
CDR3aa: CASSFEEGTGRNEQFF

d_gene: -
abundance: few
v_gene: TRBV18
j_gene: TRBJ2-5
CDR3nt: TGTGCCAGCTCACGTGGAGAAGAGACCCAGTACTTC
CDR3aa: CASSRGEETQYF

d_gene: -
abundance: -
v_gene: TRBV4-1
j_gene: TRBJ1-2
CDR3nt: TGCGCCAGCAGCCAAGCCCCAGGATCTAACTATGGCTACACCTTC
CDR3aa: CASSQAPGSNYGYTF

d_gene: TRBD1
abundance: -
v_gene: TRBV6-5
j_gene: TRBJ1-3
CDR3nt: TGTGCCAGCAGCCGGGACAGGGCGGACGGAAACACCATATATTTT
CDR3aa: CASSRDRADGNTIYF

d_gene: TRBD1
abundance: -
v_gene: TRBV4-3
j_gene: TRBJ1-2
CDR3nt: TGCGCCAGCACCGAAGACAGGGGGCGAAATGGCTACATCTTC
CDR3aa: CASTEDRGRNGYIF

d_gene: TRBD1
abundance: -
v_gene: TRBV30
j_gene: TRBJ2-2
CDR3nt: TGTGCCTGGAGTATACAGGGGAACGGGGAGCTGTTTTTT
CDR3aa: CAWSIQGNGELFF

d_gene: TRBD1
abundance: -
v_gene: TRBV5-4
j_gene: TRBJ2-6
CDR3nt: TGTGCCAGCAGCCTGACAGGGGGCACTGGGGCCAACGTCCTGACTTTC
CDR3aa: CASSLTGGTGANVLTF

d_gene: TRBD2
abundance: -
v_gene: TRBV7-6
j_gene: TRBJ2-3
CDR3nt: TGTGCCAGCAGCTTAGAGGTTGGACTAGGGGATACGCAGTATTTT
CDR3aa: CASSLEVGLGDTQYF

d_gene: -
abundance: few
v_gene: TRBV5-6
j_gene: TRBJ1-1
CDR3nt: TGTGCCAGCAGCCAAGGATTGGGGGCGATGGCTGAAGCTTTCTTT
CDR3aa: CASSQGLGAMAEAFF

d_gene: -
abundance: -
v_gene: TRBV19
j_gene: TRBJ2-1
CDR3nt: TGTGCCAGTAGTCGGCCACTAGCTGTCCGGTACAATGAGCAGTTCTTC
CDR3aa: CASSRPLAVRYNEQFF

d_gene: TRBD2
abundance: -
v_gene: TRBV25-1
j_gene: TRBJ2-1
CDR3nt: TGTGCCAGCAAGGGTACTAGCGGGGTCCATGAGCAGTTCTTC
CDR3aa: CASKGTSGVHEQFF

d_gene: TRBD1
abundance: -
v_gene: TRBV25-1
j_gene: TRBJ2-5
CDR3nt: TGTGCCAGCAGTGAAGGACAGGTCGGAGAGACCCAGTACTTC
CDR3aa: CASSEGQVGETQYF

d_gene: -
abundance: few
v_gene: TRBV6-6
j_gene: TRBJ2-1
CDR3nt: TGTGCCTTGCGGGCGAACGCTAACAATGAGCAGTTCTTC
CDR3aa: CALRANANNEQFF

d_gene: -
abundance: -
v_gene: TRBV5-1
j_gene: TRBJ2-5
CDR3nt: TGCGCCAGCAGCTTGGAAGGGGGGGGAGAGACCCAGTACTTC
CDR3aa: CASSLEGGGETQYF

d_gene: -
abundance: -
v_gene: TRBV7-9
j_gene: TRBJ2-2
CDR3nt: TGTGCCAGCAGCTCCCTCGGGGGTGCCGGGGAGCTGTTTTTT
CDR3aa: CASSSLGGAGELFF

d_gene: -
abundance: -
v_gene: TRBV29-1
j_gene: TRBJ2-2
CDR3nt: TGCAGCGTTGAACAGGGCAGAGACACCGGGGAGCTGTTTTTT
CDR3aa: CSVEQGRDTGELFF

d_gene: TRBD2
abundance: -
v_gene: TRBV9
j_gene: TRBJ2-3
CDR3nt: TGTGCCAGCAGTCTGGGACTAGCGGGGGAGGCAGATACGCAGTATTTT
CDR3aa: CASSLGLAGEADTQYF

d_gene: -
abundance: -
v_gene: TRBV13
j_gene: TRBJ1-2
CDR3nt: TGTGCCAGCAGCCAAGGACAAAACTATGGCTACACCTTC
CDR3aa: CASSQGQNYGYTF

d_gene: -
abundance: few
v_gene: TRBV7-2
j_gene: TRBJ1-2
CDR3nt: TGTGCCAGCAGCTTGAACAGCTATGGCTACACCTTC
CDR3aa: CASSLNSYGYTF

d_gene: TRBD2
abundance: -
v_gene: TRBV7-3
j_gene: TRBJ2-3
CDR3nt: TGTGCCAGCAGCCCCACTAGCGGGGGAGAGACAGATACGCAGTATTTT
CDR3aa: CASSPTSGGETDTQYF

d_gene: TRBD1
abundance: -
v_gene: TRBV11-3
j_gene: TRBJ2-3
CDR3nt: TGTGCCAGCAGCCCTGGGACAGGGGAGAGCACAGATACGCAGTATTTT
CDR3aa: CASSPGTGESTDTQYF

d_gene: TRBD1
abundance: -
v_gene: TRBV6-6
j_gene: TRBJ1-3
CDR3nt: TGTGCCAGCAGTTACTCGACAGGGGGCTCTGGAAACACCATATATTTT
CDR3aa: CASSYSTGGSGNTIYF

d_gene: TRBD1
abundance: -
v_gene: TRBV28
j_gene: TRBJ1-6
CDR3nt: TGTGCCAGCAGTTTAACCGACAGGGGGCCCAATTCACCCCTCCACTTT
CDR3aa: CASSLTDRGPNSPLHF

d_gene: -
abundance: -
v_gene: TRBV21-1
j_gene: TRBJ1-2
CDR3nt: TGTGCCAGCAGCAAAGCGCAGAGGTCTGGAGGTACCTATGGCTACACCTTC
CDR3aa: CASSKAQRSGGTYGYTF

d_gene: -
abundance: -
v_gene: TRBV19
j_gene: TRBJ2-6
CDR3nt: TGTGCCAGTAGTATCTTCTCGGGCTCTGGGGCCAACGTCCTGACTTTC
CDR3aa: CASSIFSGSGANVLTF

d_gene: TRBD1
abundance: -
v_gene: TRBV5-1
j_gene: TRBJ1-3
CDR3nt: TGCGCCAGCAGCTTGAGTCGCCTCGACAGGGAGGAAAACACCATATATTTT
CDR3aa: CASSLSRLDREENTIYF

d_gene: -
abundance: -
v_gene: TRBV19
j_gene: TRBJ1-2
CDR3nt: TGTGCCACTGCTAGGACCAGGGGCAACTATGGCTACACCTTC
CDR3aa: CATARTRGNYGYTF

d_gene: TRBD1
abundance: -
v_gene: TRBV6-1
j_gene: TRBJ2-5
CDR3nt: TGTGCCAGCAGTGAAGAGGTCAGGGGGCTCGAGACCCAGTACTTC
CDR3aa: CASSEEVRGLETQYF

d_gene: -
abundance: -
v_gene: TRBV2
j_gene: TRBJ1-2
CDR3nt: TGTGCCAGCGGAGATCCGGGGTGGGCGGATGGCTACACCTTC
CDR3aa: CASGDPGWADGYTF

d_gene: TRBD1
abundance: -
v_gene: TRBV28
j_gene: TRBJ1-4
CDR3nt: TGTGCCAGCACCACACTTCGCCTCCGGGACAGGGACAAGGCCGGTGAAAAACTGTTTTTT
CDR3aa: CASTTLRLRDRDKAGEKLFF

d_gene: -
abundance: -
v_gene: TRBV18
j_gene: TRBJ2-7
CDR3nt: TGTGCCAGCTCACAGGGAGTTCATCCTTACGAGCAGTACTTC
CDR3aa: CASSQGVHPYEQYF

d_gene: TRBD2
abundance: -
v_gene: TRBV5-5
j_gene: TRBJ2-7
CDR3nt: TGTGCCAGCAGCTCCGGACTAGCAGTTTACGAGCAGTACTTC
CDR3aa: CASSSGLAVYEQYF

d_gene: -
abundance: few
v_gene: TRBV30
j_gene: TRBJ1-2
CDR3nt: TGTGCCTGGAGTCCTGGGGGAGGGAGCCCCTATGGCTACACCTTC
CDR3aa: CAWSPGGGSPYGYTF

d_gene: TRBD1
abundance: many
v_gene: TRBV6-6
j_gene: TRBJ2-1
CDR3nt: TGTGCCAGCAAAACCGGACAGGGAGACAATGAGCAGTTCTTC
CDR3aa: CASKTGQGDNEQFF

d_gene: TRBD1
abundance: -
v_gene: TRBV5-8
j_gene: TRBJ1-5
CDR3nt: TGTGCCAGCAGCTCGGACAGGGGGCCTTATCAGCCCCAGCATTTT
CDR3aa: CASSSDRGPYQPQHF

d_gene: -
abundance: -
v_gene: TRBV6-6
j_gene: TRBJ1-5
CDR3nt: TGTGCCAGCAGTTACTCGGCAGAAACGCAGCCCCAGCATTTT
CDR3aa: CASSYSAETQPQHF

d_gene: TRBD1
abundance: -
v_gene: TRBV2
j_gene: TRBJ2-2
CDR3nt: TGTGCCAGCAGTCGGACAGGGGGAGGTGGGGAGCTGTTTTTT
CDR3aa: CASSRTGGGGELFF